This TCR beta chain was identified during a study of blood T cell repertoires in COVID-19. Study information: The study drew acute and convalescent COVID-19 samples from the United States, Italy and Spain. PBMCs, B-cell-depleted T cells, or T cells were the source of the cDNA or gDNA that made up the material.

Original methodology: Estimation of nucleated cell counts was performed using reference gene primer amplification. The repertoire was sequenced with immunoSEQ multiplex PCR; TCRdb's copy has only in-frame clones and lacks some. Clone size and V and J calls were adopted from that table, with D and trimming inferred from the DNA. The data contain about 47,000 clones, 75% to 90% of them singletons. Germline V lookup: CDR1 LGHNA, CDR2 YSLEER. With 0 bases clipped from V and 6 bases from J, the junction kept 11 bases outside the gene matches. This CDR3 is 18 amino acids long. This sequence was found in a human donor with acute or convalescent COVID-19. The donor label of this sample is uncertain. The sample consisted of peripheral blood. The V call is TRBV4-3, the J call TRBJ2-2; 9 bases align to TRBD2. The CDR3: CASSQDGRGSGRPGELFF. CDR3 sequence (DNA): TGCGCCAGCAGCCAAGATGGGAGGGGTAGCGGGAGACCCGGGGAGCTGTTTTTT.